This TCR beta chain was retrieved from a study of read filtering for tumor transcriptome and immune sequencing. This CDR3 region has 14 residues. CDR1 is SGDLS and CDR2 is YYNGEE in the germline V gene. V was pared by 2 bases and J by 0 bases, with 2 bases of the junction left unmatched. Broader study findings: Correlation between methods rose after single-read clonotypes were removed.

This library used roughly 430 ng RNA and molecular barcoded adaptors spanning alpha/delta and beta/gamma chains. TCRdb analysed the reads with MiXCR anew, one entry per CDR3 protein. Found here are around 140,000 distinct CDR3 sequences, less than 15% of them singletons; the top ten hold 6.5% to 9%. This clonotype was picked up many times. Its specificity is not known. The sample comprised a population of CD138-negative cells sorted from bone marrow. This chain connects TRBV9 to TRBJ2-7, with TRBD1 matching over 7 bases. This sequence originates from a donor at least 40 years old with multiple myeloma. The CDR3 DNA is TGTGCCAGCAGCGTCCGGGACAGCTCCTACGAGCAGTACTTC. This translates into CASSVRDSSYEQYF.